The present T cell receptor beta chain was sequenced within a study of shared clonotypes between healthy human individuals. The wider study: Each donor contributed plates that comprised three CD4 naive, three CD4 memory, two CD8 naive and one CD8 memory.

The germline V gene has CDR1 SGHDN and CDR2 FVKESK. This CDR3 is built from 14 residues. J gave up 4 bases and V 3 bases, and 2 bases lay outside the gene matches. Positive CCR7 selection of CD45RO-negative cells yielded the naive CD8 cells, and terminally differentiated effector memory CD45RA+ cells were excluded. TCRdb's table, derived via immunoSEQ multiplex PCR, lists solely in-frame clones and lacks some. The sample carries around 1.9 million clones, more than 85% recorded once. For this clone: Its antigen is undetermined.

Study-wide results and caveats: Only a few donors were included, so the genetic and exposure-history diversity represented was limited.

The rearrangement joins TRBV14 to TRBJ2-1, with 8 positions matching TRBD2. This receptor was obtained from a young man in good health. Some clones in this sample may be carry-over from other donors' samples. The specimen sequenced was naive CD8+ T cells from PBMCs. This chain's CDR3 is CASSHLAGYNEQFF. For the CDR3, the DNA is TGTGCCAGCAGCCACTTAGCGGGATACAATGAGCAGTTCTTC.